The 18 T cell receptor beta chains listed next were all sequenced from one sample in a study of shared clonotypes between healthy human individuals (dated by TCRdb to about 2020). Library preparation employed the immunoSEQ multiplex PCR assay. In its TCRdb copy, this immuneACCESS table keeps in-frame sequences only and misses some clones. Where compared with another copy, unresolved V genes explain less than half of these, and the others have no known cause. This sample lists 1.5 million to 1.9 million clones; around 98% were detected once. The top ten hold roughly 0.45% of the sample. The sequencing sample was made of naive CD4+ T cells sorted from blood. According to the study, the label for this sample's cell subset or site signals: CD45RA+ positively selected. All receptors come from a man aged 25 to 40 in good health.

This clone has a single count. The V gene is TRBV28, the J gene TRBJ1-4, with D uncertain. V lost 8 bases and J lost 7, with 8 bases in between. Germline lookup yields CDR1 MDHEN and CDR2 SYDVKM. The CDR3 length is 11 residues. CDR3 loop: CASGVGEKLFF. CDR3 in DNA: TGTGCCAGCGGGGTGGGTGAAAAACTGTTTTTT.

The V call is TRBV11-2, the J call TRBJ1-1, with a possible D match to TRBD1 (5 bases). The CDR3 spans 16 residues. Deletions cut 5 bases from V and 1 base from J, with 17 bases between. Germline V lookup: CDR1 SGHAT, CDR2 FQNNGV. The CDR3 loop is CASSARLRVPNTEAFF. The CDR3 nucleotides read TGTGCCAGCAGCGCCCGTCTCAGGGTTCCGAACACTGAAGCTTTCTTT.

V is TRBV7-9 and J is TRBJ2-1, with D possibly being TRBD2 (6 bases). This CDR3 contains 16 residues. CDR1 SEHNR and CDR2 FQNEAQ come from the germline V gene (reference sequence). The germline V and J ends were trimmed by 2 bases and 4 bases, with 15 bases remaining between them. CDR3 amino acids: CASSLNRGLSYNEQFF. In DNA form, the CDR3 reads TGTGCCAGCAGCTTAAACCGGGGACTTTCTTACAATGAGCAGTTCTTC.

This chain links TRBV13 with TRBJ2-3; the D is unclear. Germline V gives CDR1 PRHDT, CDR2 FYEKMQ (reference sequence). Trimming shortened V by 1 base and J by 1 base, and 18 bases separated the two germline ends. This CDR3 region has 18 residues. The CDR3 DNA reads TGTGCCAGCAGCTTAGTCATTTTTGGCGGCAGACGCACAGATACGCAGTATTTT. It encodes CASSLVIFGGRRTDTQYF.

CDR3 in amino acids: CASSFPPMNTEAFF. The CDR3 coding sequence is TGTGCCAGCAGTTTTCCCCCTATGAACACTGAAGCTTTCTTT. The V and J genes are TRBV6-6 and TRBJ1-1; D is undetermined. Trimming removed 4 bases at V and 0 bases at J, with 9 bases between. The CDR3 spans 14 residues. Germline assignment: CDR1 MNHNY and CDR2 SVGAGI (reference sequence).

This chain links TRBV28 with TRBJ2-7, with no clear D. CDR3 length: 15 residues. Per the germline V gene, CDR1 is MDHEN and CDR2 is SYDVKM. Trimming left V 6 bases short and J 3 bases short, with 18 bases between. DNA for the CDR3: TGTGCCAGCAGCCCGTCCCATTTGACGTTCTACGAGCAGTACTTC. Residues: CASSPSHLTFYEQYF.

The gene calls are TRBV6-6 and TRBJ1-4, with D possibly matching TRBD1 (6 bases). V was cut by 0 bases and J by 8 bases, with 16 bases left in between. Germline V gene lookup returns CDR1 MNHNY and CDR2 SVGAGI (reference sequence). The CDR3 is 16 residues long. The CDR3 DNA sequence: TGTGCCAGCAGTTACTCGAATCCCGGGGGGCGGGAAAAACTGTTTTTT. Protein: CASSYSNPGGREKLFF.

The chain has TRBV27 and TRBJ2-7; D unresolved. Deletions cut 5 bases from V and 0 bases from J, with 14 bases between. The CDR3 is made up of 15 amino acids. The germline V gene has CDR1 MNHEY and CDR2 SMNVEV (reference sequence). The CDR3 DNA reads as TGTGCCAGCAGTCCGGAATGGGCCTTCTCCTACGAGCAGTACTTC. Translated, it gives CASSPEWAFSYEQYF.

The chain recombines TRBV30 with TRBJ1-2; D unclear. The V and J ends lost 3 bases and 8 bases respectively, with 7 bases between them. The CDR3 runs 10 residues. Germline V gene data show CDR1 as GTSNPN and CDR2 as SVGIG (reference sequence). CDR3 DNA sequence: TGTGCCTGGAGAACGGACGGCTACACCTTC. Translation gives CAWRTDGYTF.

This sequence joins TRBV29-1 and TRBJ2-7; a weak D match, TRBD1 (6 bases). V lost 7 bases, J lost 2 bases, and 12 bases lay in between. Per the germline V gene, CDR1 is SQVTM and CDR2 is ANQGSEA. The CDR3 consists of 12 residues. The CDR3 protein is CSAKTGTYEQYF. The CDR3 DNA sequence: TGCAGCGCCAAAACAGGGACCTACGAGCAGTACTTC.

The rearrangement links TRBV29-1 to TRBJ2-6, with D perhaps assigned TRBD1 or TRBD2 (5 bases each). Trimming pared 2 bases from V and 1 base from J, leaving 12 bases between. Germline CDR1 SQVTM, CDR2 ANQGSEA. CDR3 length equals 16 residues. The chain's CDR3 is CSVERGTSSGANVLTF. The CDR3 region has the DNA TGCAGCGTTGAACGTGGGACGTCGTCTGGGGCCAACGTCCTGACTTTC.

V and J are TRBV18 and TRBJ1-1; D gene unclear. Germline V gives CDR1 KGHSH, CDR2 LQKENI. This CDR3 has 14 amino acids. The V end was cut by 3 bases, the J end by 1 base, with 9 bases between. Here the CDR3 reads CASSPDGQNTEAFF. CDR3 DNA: TGTGCCAGCTCACCCGACGGCCAGAACACTGAAGCTTTCTTT.

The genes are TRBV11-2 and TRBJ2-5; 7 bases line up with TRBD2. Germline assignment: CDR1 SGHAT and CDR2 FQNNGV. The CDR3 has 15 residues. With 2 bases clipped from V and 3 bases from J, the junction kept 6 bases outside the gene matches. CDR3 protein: CASSLIRGSKETQYF. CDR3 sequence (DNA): TGTGCCAGCAGCTTAATCCGCGGGAGTAAAGAGACCCAGTACTTC.

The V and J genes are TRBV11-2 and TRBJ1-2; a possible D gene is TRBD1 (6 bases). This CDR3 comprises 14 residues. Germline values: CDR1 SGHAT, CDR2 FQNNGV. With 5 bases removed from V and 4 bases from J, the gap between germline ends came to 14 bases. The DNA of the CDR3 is TGTGCCAGCAGCCAGGGGACACCCTCCTATGGCTACACCTTC. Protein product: CASSQGTPSYGYTF.

This CDR3 reads CASSVDEGWGYGYTF. The CDR3 DNA follows: TGTGCCAGCAGCGTAGATGAGGGTTGGGGCTATGGCTACACCTTC. The J gene is TRBJ1-2, the V gene TRBV9; unclear D gene. This CDR3 has 15 residues. Germline V lookup: CDR1 SGDLS, CDR2 YYNGEE. The V gene lost 0 bases and the J gene lost 4 bases, with 13 bases spanning the gap.

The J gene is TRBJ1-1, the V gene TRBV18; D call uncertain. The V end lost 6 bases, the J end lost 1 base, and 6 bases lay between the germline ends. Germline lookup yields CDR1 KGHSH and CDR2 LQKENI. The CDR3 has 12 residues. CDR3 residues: CASSTQNTEAFF. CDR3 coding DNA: TGTGCCAGCTCTACCCAGAACACTGAAGCTTTCTTT.

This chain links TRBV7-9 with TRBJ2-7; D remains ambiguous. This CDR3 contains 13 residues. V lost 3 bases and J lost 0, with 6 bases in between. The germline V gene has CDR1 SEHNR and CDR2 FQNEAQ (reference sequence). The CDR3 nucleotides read TGTGCCAGCAGCTTTCTGGACTCCTACGAGCAGTACTTC. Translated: CASSFLDSYEQYF.

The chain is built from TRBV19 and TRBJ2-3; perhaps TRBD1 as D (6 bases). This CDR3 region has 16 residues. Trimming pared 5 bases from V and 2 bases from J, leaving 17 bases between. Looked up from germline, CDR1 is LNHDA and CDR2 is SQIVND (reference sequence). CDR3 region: CASSGKNRQATDTQYF. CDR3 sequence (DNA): TGTGCCAGTAGTGGGAAGAACAGACAGGCCACAGATACGCAGTATTTT.